This TCR beta chain emerged from a study of OX40 agonist ivuxolimab in advanced cancers. In the study overall: Partial responses, seen in three patients, involved one hepatocellular carcinoma and two cutaneous melanomas.

Trimming pared 3 bases from V and 5 bases from J, leaving 6 bases between. The CDR3 covers 12 residues. Germline CDR1 SGHRS, CDR2 YFSETQ. Autoimmune disease history or systemic immunosuppression was exclusionary. This clone was seen a handful of times. Its specificity is not known. The data were produced by immunoSEQ multiplex PCR, yet TCRdb's version contains in-frame clones alone and is incomplete. The sample records roughly 89,000 clones, 86% being singletons. General study findings and limits: Individuals who were partial responders at 0.1-3.0 mg/kg had clonal expansion that ranked among the lowest.

V gene TRBV5-1 combines with J gene TRBJ2-1, with unresolved D. This clonotype was obtained from an adult with an advanced solid tumor such as melanoma, head and neck, liver or kidney cancer. The starting material was CD4+ or CD8+ T cells sorted from blood, obtained in a trial of the OX40 agonist ivuxolimab. The CDR3 coding sequence is TGCGCCAGCAGCTCCCTAAACAATGAGCAGTTCTTC. This codes for CASSSLNNEQFF.